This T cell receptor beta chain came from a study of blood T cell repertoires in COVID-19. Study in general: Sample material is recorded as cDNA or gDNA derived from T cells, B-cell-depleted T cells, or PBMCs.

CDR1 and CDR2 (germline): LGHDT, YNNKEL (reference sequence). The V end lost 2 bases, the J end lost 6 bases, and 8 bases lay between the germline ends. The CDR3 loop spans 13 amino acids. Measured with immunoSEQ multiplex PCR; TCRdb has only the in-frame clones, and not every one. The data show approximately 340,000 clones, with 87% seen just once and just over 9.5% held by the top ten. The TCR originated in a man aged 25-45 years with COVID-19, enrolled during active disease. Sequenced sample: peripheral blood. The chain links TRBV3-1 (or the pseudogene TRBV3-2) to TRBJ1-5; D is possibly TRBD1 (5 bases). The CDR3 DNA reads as TGTGCCAGCAGCCAACAGGGTGTTCAGCCCCAGCATTTT. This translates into CASSQQGVQPQHF.